This entry lists 14 T cell receptor beta chains sequenced from one sample in a study of shared clonotypes between healthy human individuals. Measured with immunoSEQ multiplex PCR; TCRdb has only the in-frame clones, and not every one. The sample holds about 2.2 million clones, 85% to 95% seen once. CD8 cells classed as naive were CD45RO-negative and positively selected for CCR7, excluding terminally differentiated effector memory CD45RA+ cells. Specimen: naive CD8+ T cells from PBMCs. These receptors were obtained from a man between 18 and 35 years old in good health. Some clones in this sample may be carry-over from other donors' samples.

V and J are TRBV7-8 and TRBJ2-1, with TRBD2 matching 15 bases. CDR1 is SGHVS, CDR2 FQNEAQ, per germline. Germline trimming cut 1 base from V and 2 bases from J; bases unmatched to any gene: 6. The CDR3 is 19 amino acids. The CDR3 region is CASSLGGTSGRLAYNEQFF. The CDR3, as DNA: TGTGCCAGCAGCTTAGGTGGGACTAGCGGGAGGCTGGCCTACAATGAGCAGTTCTTC.

The chain uses TRBV27 and TRBJ1-1; possibly TRBD1 for D (6 bases). This CDR3 has 14 amino acids. Germline V gene lookup returns CDR1 MNHEY and CDR2 SMNVEV (reference sequence). V shed 1 base and J shed 6 bases, with 12 bases lying between them. In DNA, the CDR3 is TGTGCCAGCAGTTTATTTGAGGACAGTCCTGAAGCTTTCTTT. The encoded protein is CASSLFEDSPEAFF.

The gene calls are TRBV28 and TRBJ1-6; a weak D match, TRBD1 (6 bases). This CDR3 is 14 amino acids long. CDR1 is MDHEN, CDR2 SYDVKM, per germline. V lost 5 bases and J lost 8, with 13 bases in between. This CDR3 is CASSLQGTYSPLHF. The CDR3 DNA reads as TGTGCCAGCAGTCTACAGGGAACGTATTCACCCCTCCACTTT.

V usage is TRBV18 and J usage is TRBJ2-7, with 7 positions matching TRBD1. This CDR3 spans 16 amino acids. V trimming: 0 bases; J trimming: 2 bases; junction bases outside the gene matches: 7. The germline gives CDR1 KGHSH, CDR2 LQKENI. CDR3 DNA sequence: TGTGCCAGCTCACCACCTCCGGGACAGTTCACCTACGAGCAGTACTTC. It yields the protein CASSPPPGQFTYEQYF.

The chain carries TRBV28 and TRBJ1-5; D is undetermined. This CDR3 region has 14 residues. Germline-derived CDR1 and CDR2 are MDHEN and SYDVKM. Trimming left V 7 bases short and J 3 bases short, with 13 bases between. The CDR3: CASTLRQLNQPQHF. The CDR3 region has the DNA TGTGCCAGCACCTTGAGGCAGCTCAATCAGCCCCAGCATTTT.

The chain is built from TRBV29-1 and TRBJ2-7, with 7 positions matching TRBD2. The CDR3 extends over 15 amino acids. J was trimmed by 2 bases and V by 1 base; bases with no gene match: 8. Germline CDR1 and CDR2: SQVTM and ANQGSEA. CDR3 bases: TGCAGCGTTGAAGGACCCGCTAGCGGTACCTACGAGCAGTACTTC. Protein product: CSVEGPASGTYEQYF.

Here the CDR3 reads CAWSRGQVGNEQFF. CDR3 bases: TGTGCCTGGAGCCGGGGACAGGTTGGCAATGAGCAGTTCTTC. The chain links TRBV30 to TRBJ2-1; 8 positions match TRBD1. V was pared by 3 bases and J by 6 bases, with 7 bases of the junction left unmatched. CDR1 GTSNPN and CDR2 SVGIG come from the germline V gene (reference sequence). The CDR3 is 14 amino acids.

Comments on this clone: Other DNA sequences in this specimen translate into the identical CDR3. The V call is TRBV13, the J call TRBJ2-1, with TRBD2 identical over 7 bases. The CDR3 runs 15 residues. Trimming at V came to 2 bases and at J to 2 bases, leaving 3 bases not matched to a gene. Per the germline V gene, CDR1 is PRHDT and CDR2 is FYEKMQ (reference sequence). CDR3 sequence reads: CASSLRLAAYNEQFF. The CDR3, as DNA: TGTGCCAGCAGCTTAAGGCTAGCGGCCTACAATGAGCAGTTCTTC.

A note on this clone: Other DNA sequences in this specimen translate into the identical CDR3. The chain combines TRBV7-3 with TRBJ2-3, with D hard to call. Germline V lookup: CDR1 SGHTA, CDR2 FQGTGA. The CDR3 has 15 amino acids. Deletions cut 0 bases from V and 0 bases from J, with 7 bases between. CDR3 loop: CASSLTGGSTDTQYF. In nucleotides, the CDR3 is TGTGCCAGCAGCTTAACCGGCGGTAGCACAGATACGCAGTATTTT.

This chain uses TRBV6-1 with TRBJ2-7; 8 bases align to TRBD1. After removal of 7 bases from V and 4 bases from J, the junction contained 3 bases not matched to a gene. Germline CDR1 and CDR2: MNHNS and SASEGT. The CDR3 loop spans 12 amino acids. The CDR3 is CASIGQGYEQYF. The CDR3 DNA sequence: TGTGCCAGCATTGGACAGGGTTACGAGCAGTACTTC.

V gene TRBV28 combines with J gene TRBJ1-2; D gene ambiguous. The CDR3 runs 11 residues. CDR1 and CDR2 (germline): MDHEN, SYDVKM. The germline V and J ends were trimmed by 3 bases and 8 bases, with 7 bases remaining between them. The CDR3 protein is CASSLPGGYTF. In nucleotides, the CDR3 is TGTGCCAGCAGTTTGCCGGGGGGCTACACCTTC.

The chain couples TRBV5-4 to TRBJ1-1; 7 bases fit TRBD1. The germline gives CDR1 SGHNT, CDR2 YYREEE (reference sequence). The CDR3 extends over 14 amino acids. V shed 7 bases, J shed 4 bases, and the junction held 10 bases outside the gene matches. The CDR3 spells CASQGGLPPTEAFF. CDR3 DNA sequence: TGTGCCAGCCAGGGGGGCCTTCCCCCCACTGAAGCTTTCTTT.

This chain uses TRBV5-1 with TRBJ1-2; D is unclear. Germline CDR1 SGHRS, CDR2 YFSETQ. The CDR3 spans 13 residues. Trimming removed 0 bases at V and 7 bases at J, with 10 bases between. CDR3 sequence: CASSLAPKLGYTF. The CDR3 coding sequence is TGCGCCAGCAGCTTGGCTCCTAAGCTTGGCTACACCTTC.

V and J are TRBV7-7 and TRBJ2-1, with D uncertain. The CDR3 has 14 amino acids. Germline V CDR1 and CDR2: SSHAT, FNYEAQ (reference sequence). The V gene lost 5 bases and the J gene lost 1 base, with 9 bases spanning the gap. CDR3 residues: CASSPDLSYNEQFF. As DNA, the CDR3 is TGTGCCAGCAGCCCCGATTTGTCCTACAATGAGCAGTTCTTC.